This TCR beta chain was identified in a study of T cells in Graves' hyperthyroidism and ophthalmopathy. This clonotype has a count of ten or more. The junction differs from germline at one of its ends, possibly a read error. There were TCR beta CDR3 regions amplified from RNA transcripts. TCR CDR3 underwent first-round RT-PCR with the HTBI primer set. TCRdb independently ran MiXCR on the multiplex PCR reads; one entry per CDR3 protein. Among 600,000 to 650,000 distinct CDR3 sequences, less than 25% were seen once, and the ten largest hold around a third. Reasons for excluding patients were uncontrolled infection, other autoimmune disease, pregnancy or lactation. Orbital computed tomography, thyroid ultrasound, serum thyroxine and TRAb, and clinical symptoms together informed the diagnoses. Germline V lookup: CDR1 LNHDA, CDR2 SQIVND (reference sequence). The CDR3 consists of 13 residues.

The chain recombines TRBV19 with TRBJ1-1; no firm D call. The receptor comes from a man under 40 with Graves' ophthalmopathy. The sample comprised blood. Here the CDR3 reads CASSIALNTEAFF. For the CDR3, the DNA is TGCGCCAGCAGCATCGCCCTGAACACTGAAGCTTTCTTT.